This T cell receptor (beta chain) originates from a study of human T cells and chemical hapten exposure. Trimming took 0 bases from V and 4 from J, leaving 6 bases between them. The CDR3 is 13 residues long. Remarks on this clonotype: Its antigen is not identified.

Time point specified: healthy volunteer bleed at 6 weeks. Total RNA was extracted from unfractionated whole blood. Broader study findings: Sensitizing to DPC left TCRs with a frequency above 1 in 1000 unaltered.

One entry per CDR3 protein, called by TCRdb with MiXCR from the RACE reads. The table lists 50,000 to 70,000 distinct CDR3 sequences, around 6.3% of them singletons. This chain connects TRBV12-3 or TRBV12-4 to TRBJ1-1, with a possible D match to TRBD1 (5 bases). Sequenced: whole blood. The source is a female donor in good health. Some clones in this sample may be carry-over from other donors' samples. CDR3 sequence (DNA): TGTGCCAGCAGTTTAGCTGGGACCACTGAAGCTTTCTTT. It translates to CASSLAGTTEAFF.